Listed below are T cell receptor beta chains from one sample, sequenced in a study of cytotoxic CD8 clonotypes in ibrutinib-treated CLL. Assay used: immunoSEQ multiplex PCR; TCRdb lists only in-frame clones, some missing. The data show about 130,000 clones, with approximately 81% seen just once and around 13% held by the top ten. Material: PBMCs, obtained after 12 months of ibrutinib treatment. These receptors came from a human donor with chronic lymphocytic leukemia. Both conserved end residues are part of each CDR3. The D gene is left open where the match is weak. Where a row states a size, it is once, few, many or the class of an expanded clone; other rows omit it.

-	TRBV5-1	TRBJ2-7	TRBD2	TGCGCCAGCAGCGCCCGACTAGCGGGAGGGACCTACGAGCAGTACTTC	CASSARLAGGTYEQYF
-	TRBV11-2	TRBJ1-2	-	TGTGCCAGCAGCTTAGGTGGAGGGTCGGGTGGCTACACCTTC	CASSLGGGSGGYTF
-	TRBV18	TRBJ1-4	-	TGTGCCAGCTCATCGGCCACGATGAGGAAACTGTTTTTT	CASSSATMRKLFF
-	TRBV28	TRBJ1-2	TRBD1	TGTGCCAGCAGTTTCGGGACAGCTAACTATGGCTACACCTTC	CASSFGTANYGYTF
-	TRBV18	TRBJ2-7	-	TGTGCCAGCTCACCGGGGCGGACTCGCGGCGAGCAGTACTTC	CASSPGRTRGEQYF
-	TRBV15	TRBJ2-7	-	TGTGCCACCGCTACAGGGTACTACGAGCAGTACTTC	CATATGYYEQYF
few	TRBV27	TRBJ2-2	TRBD2	TGTGCCAGCACCGCTCTAGCGGGAGGGCCCGGCGGGGAGCTGTTTTTT	CASTALAGGPGGELFF
few	TRBV6-6	TRBJ1-2	TRBD1	TGTGCCAGCAGTTTATCCTATCAGGGGGCCTATGGCTACACCTTC	CASSLSYQGAYGYTF
-	TRBV19	TRBJ1-5	-	TGTGCCAGTACCAAGGGGTCGGGGAATCAGCCCCAGCATTTT	CASTKGSGNQPQHF
-	TRBV19	TRBJ2-7	-	TGTGCCAGTAGTCCCTACAGGGACCTGGGCTACGAGCAGTACTTC	CASSPYRDLGYEQYF
-	TRBV5-4	TRBJ2-3	-	TGTGCCAGCAGCTTAGGACTAAGCAAGGGCACAGATACGCAGTATTTT	CASSLGLSKGTDTQYF
-	TRBV28	TRBJ2-3	-	TGTGCCAGCAGTTCCGTCCCCCCGGGAGCGGGCACAGATACGCAGTATTTT	CASSSVPPGAGTDTQYF
-	TRBV5-8	TRBJ1-2	-	TGTGCCAGCAGCTTGATATTAGGGCAGAGGGACGAGGGAGGCTACACCTTC	CASSLILGQRDEGGYTF
-	TRBV28	TRBJ2-4	TRBD1	TGTGCCAGCAGTTTATCGGGGACAGTCAAAAACATTCAGTACTTC	CASSLSGTVKNIQYF
few	TRBV7-2	TRBJ1-5	-	TGTGCCAGCAGCTTACTGGGTAGACAGGCCGATCAGCCCCAGCATTTT	CASSLLGRQADQPQHF
-	TRBV6-5	TRBJ2-3	-	TGTGCCAGCAGTTTGGGGCAAGGCGTTCCAGATACGCAGTATTTT	CASSLGQGVPDTQYF
-	TRBV25-1	TRBJ2-1	-	TGTGCCAGCTCCCCCTTCGGGTGGAATGAGCAGTTCTTC	CASSPFGWNEQFF
-	TRBV6-6	TRBJ2-1	-	TGTGCCAGCAGCCAGGGGTTCTCCTCACTCGATGAGCAGTTCTTC	CASSQGFSSLDEQFF
-	TRBV19	TRBJ2-7	-	TGTGCCAGTAGTATAGTAGCAGGGGGGGCCTACGAGCAGTACTTC	CASSIVAGGAYEQYF
-	TRBV29-1	TRBJ2-7	TRBD2	TGCAGCGTTGAAGTTTGGACTAGCGACTACGAGCAGTACTTC	CSVEVWTSDYEQYF
-	TRBV30	TRBJ2-1	TRBD2	TGTGCCTGGAGGGGACTAGCGGGAGTCAATGAGCAGTTCTTC	CAWRGLAGVNEQFF
-	TRBV4-2	TRBJ1-2	-	TGTGCCAGCAGCCAAGTCAGTACCACAAGGAACGGTGGCTACACCTTC	CASSQVSTTRNGGYTF
-	TRBV5-1	TRBJ2-7	TRBD2	TGCGCCAGCAGCCCCGGACTAGTGCCCCGAGAGCAGTACTTC	CASSPGLVPREQYF
-	TRBV28	TRBJ1-5	-	TGTGCCAGCACTAAGAGGTGGGGGGACAATCAGCCCCAGCATTTT	CASTKRWGDNQPQHF
-	TRBV4-1	TRBJ2-7	-	TGCGCCAGCAGCCAAGTTGTTGACAGCTCCTACGAGCAGTACTTC	CASSQVVDSSYEQYF
-	TRBV5-4	TRBJ2-5	TRBD2	TGTGCCAGCAGCTTGGTTGTAGCGGGCCAAGAGACCCAGTACTTC	CASSLVVAGQETQYF
-	TRBV6-5	TRBJ2-3	TRBD2	TGTGCCAGCAGTTTCGGACTAGCGGGAGGAATAGATACGCAGTATTTT	CASSFGLAGGIDTQYF
-	TRBV5-1	TRBJ2-3	-	TGCGCCAGCAGCTTAGTTCGCGGGGCAACTACAGATACGCAGTATTTT	CASSLVRGATTDTQYF
once	TRBV7-8	TRBJ1-4	TRBD1	TGTGCCAGCAGCCTGCACCGCGTACCTAACAGGGGTGCTAATGAAAAACTGTTTTTT	CASSLHRVPNRGANEKLFF
-	TRBV5-1	TRBJ2-7	TRBD2	TGCGCCAGCAGCTTGGGCAGCGGGAGCCACTCCTACGAGCAGTACTTC	CASSLGSGSHSYEQYF
few	TRBV11-3	TRBJ2-1	TRBD2	TGTGCCAGCGCGGGAGGGTGGGGCAATGAGCAGTTCTTC	CASAGGWGNEQFF
-	TRBV9	TRBJ2-5	-	TGTGCCAGCAGCCTGGGGCCCCGGGAGACCCAGTACTTC	CASSLGPRETQYF
-	TRBV10-3	TRBJ2-7	TRBD1	TGTGCCATCAGTGCGGGGACAGCTTCCTACGAGCAGTACTTC	CAISAGTASYEQYF
-	TRBV4-1	TRBJ2-3	-	TGCGCCAGCAGCCAAGGTAGCACAGATACGCAGTATTTT	CASSQGSTDTQYF
few	TRBV6-1	TRBJ1-3	TRBD1	TGTGCCAGCAGTGCGACAGGGGTTGGAAACACCATATATTTT	CASSATGVGNTIYF
-	TRBV7-2	TRBJ2-1	TRBD2	TGTGCCAGCAGCGCAGCGGGACGGGTGTACAATGAGCAGTTCTTC	CASSAAGRVYNEQFF
-	TRBV18	TRBJ1-4	TRBD1	TGTGCCAGCTCACCAGGGACAGGGTTCGAAAAACTGTTTTTT	CASSPGTGFEKLFF
once	TRBV27	TRBJ2-7	-	TGTGCCAGCAGTTTGTCCCAGACAGCGCCAGAGCAGTACTTC	CASSLSQTAPEQYF
-	TRBV28	TRBJ2-7	TRBD2	TGTGCCAGCAGTTATAGCGGGAGGGCCCTCGACGGGCAGTACTTC	CASSYSGRALDGQYF
once	TRBV7-6	TRBJ2-1	TRBD1	TGTGCCAGCAGCTTAGCGACAGGGGGCGATGAGCAGTTCTTC	CASSLATGGDEQFF
-	TRBV4-1	TRBJ2-1	TRBD2	TGCGCCAGCAGCCAAGATAGCCCCTCGGGCGGGAGGGGCAACATGAATGAGCAGTTCTTC	CASSQDSPSGGRGNMNEQFF
-	TRBV28	TRBJ1-2	-	TGTGCCAGCGGGGGGGCAGGCGGTTGGGGCTACACCTTC	CASGGAGGWGYTF
-	TRBV13	TRBJ2-3	TRBD1	TGTGCCAGCAGCTTCGTACAGGGGAGCACAGATACGCAGTATTTT	CASSFVQGSTDTQYF
few	TRBV4-3	TRBJ2-7	-	TGCGCCAGCAGCCAAGGACAGAGATCCTACGAGCAGTACTTC	CASSQGQRSYEQYF
-	TRBV25-1	TRBJ1-1	-	TGTGCCAGCAGTGAATTGGGAGGGCAGGCCCCGGAGGCTTTCTTT	CASSELGGQAPEAFF
few	TRBV5-4	TRBJ2-1	-	TGTGCCAGCAGTTACACCGGGACAAAGCAGTTCTTC	CASSYTGTKQFF
-	TRBV9	TRBJ2-2	TRBD1	TGTGCCAGCAGCCGGGACAGGGTCACCGGGGAGCTGTTTTTT	CASSRDRVTGELFF
-	TRBV28	TRBJ1-4	-	TGTGCCAGCAGCAGACGAACCGCCGGAGATGAAAAACTGTTTTTT	CASSRRTAGDEKLFF